One and the same sample provided the 21 T cell receptor beta chains below, sequenced in a study of CXCR3-negative and CXCR3-positive naive CD8 T cells. Which antigens these TCRs recognize remains unknown. Study results and limitations: Relative to CXCR3-negative naive cells, CXCR3-positive naive cells had more hydrophobic TRB CDR3s.

5' RACE with UMI labels generated the TRB cDNA libraries. TCRdb reprocessed the 5' RACE reads and keeps a single row for each CDR3 protein, giving no DNA. This specimen shows roughly 120,000 distinct CDR3 sequences; the ten leading clones hold approximately 0.54%. Sequenced material: naive CXCR3+ CD8+ T cells from blood. Subset noted: CD45RO-CCR7+CD27+CD95- naive CD8+ T cells expressing CXCR3 (TNR3+). The receptors stem from a human donor in good health. Some clones in this sample may be carry-over from other donors' samples.

The chain uses TRBV3-1 and TRBJ2-1. Germline CDR1 reads LGHDT; CDR2 reads YNNKEL (reference sequence). The CDR3 loop spans 15 amino acids. The CDR3 reads CASSPPLGSYNEQFF.

The chain joins TRBV4-1 to TRBJ2-1. The CDR3 is 16 amino acids. In germline, CDR1 is MGHRA, CDR2 YSYEKL. The CDR3 is CASSQVPEGSYNEQFF.

The chain links TRBV9 to TRBJ2-5; without DNA, the TCRdb call of TRBD2 cannot be checked. Germline lookup yields CDR1 SGDLS and CDR2 YYNGEE. The CDR3 is made up of 15 amino acids. The chain's CDR3 is CASSVSPGTSETQYF.

The chain carries TRBV5-1 and TRBJ1-4; there is no DNA to check the TCRdb D call of TRBD1. CDR3 length equals 14 residues. The V gene's germline CDR1 is SGHRS and CDR2 YFSETQ. The CDR3 reads CASSSTEEDEKLFF.

The chain has TRBV7-6 and TRBJ1-1. Germline V gives CDR1 SGHVS, CDR2 FNYEAQ. The CDR3 totals 16 residues. The CDR3 protein is CASSLEGAGSLGEAFF.

This chain joins TRBV27 and TRBJ1-2. This CDR3 has 19 amino acids. CDR1 MNHEY and CDR2 SMNVEV come from the germline V gene (reference sequence). CDR3 protein: CASSLGRGQGYSPEEGYTF.

The chain employs TRBV20-1 and TRBJ1-1. The CDR3 spans 15 residues. Per germline, CDR1 DFQATT and CDR2 SNEGSKA (reference sequence). The CDR3 protein is CSARDWESLSTEAFF.

The V gene is TRBV27, the J gene TRBJ1-1; the D call of TRBD1 rests on TCRdb alone, since no DNA is present to check it. The V gene's germline CDR1 is MNHEY and CDR2 SMNVEV (reference sequence). This CDR3 contains 14 residues. The CDR3 spells CASSFLGVGTEAFF.

The chain combines TRBV9 with TRBJ2-2. This CDR3 region has 12 residues. From germline, CDR1 is SGDLS and CDR2 YYNGEE. The CDR3 protein is CASSWNTGELFF.

The chain combines TRBV6-2 or TRBV6-3 with TRBJ2-4. CDR3 length: 14 residues. Per the germline V gene, CDR1 is MNHEY and CDR2 is SVGEGT. The CDR3 region is CASSYSTSSDIQYF.

The gene calls are TRBV7-3 and TRBJ2-1; TCRdb names TRBD2, which stays unverified in the absence of DNA. Germline V gene sequence: CDR1 SGHTA, CDR2 FQGTGA. CDR3 length: 15 amino acids. CDR3 protein: CASSIGLAENNEQFF.

The V call is TRBV28, the J call TRBJ2-7. The CDR3 consists of 13 residues. Germline CDR1 reads MDHEN; CDR2 reads SYDVKM. This CDR3 is CASSFTAAYEQYF. The variable domain in full, with the rest retrieved from reference TRBV28 and TRBJ2-7, is DVKVTQSSRYLVKRTGEKVFLECVQDMDHENMFWYRQDPGLGLRLIYFSYDVKMKEKGDIPEGYSVSREKKERFSLILESASTNQTSMYLCASSFTAAYEQYFGPGTRLTVT.

The rearrangement uses TRBV6-5 and TRBJ1-2; TCRdb lists TRBD1, though no DNA is available to test this call. The CDR3 is 14 amino acids. From germline, CDR1 is MNHEY and CDR2 SVGAGI. CDR3 loop: CASSYSAGTYGYTF.

The gene calls are TRBV27 and TRBJ1-1; TCRdb's D call, TRBD1, is unchecked because there is no DNA. CDR3 length: 15 residues. Germline values: CDR1 MNHEY, CDR2 SMNVEV (reference sequence). The CDR3 is CASSLYRGENTEAFF.

The rearrangement links TRBV5-1 to TRBJ1-2; TCRdb returns TRBD1, unconfirmable since there is no DNA. CDR1 and CDR2 (germline): SGHRS, YFSETQ. The CDR3 is 16 residues long. The CDR3 sequence: CASSEPNRDSNYGYTF.

V is TRBV7-3 and J is TRBJ1-1; the D gene TCRdb calls, TRBD1, cannot be checked with no DNA. This CDR3 spans 14 amino acids. The V gene's germline CDR1 is SGHTA and CDR2 FQGTGA. CDR3 residues: CASSLMGADTEAFF. Filled out from reference TRBV7-3 and TRBJ1-1, the complete variable domain reads GAGVSQTPSNKVTEKGKYVELRCDPISGHTALYWYRQSLGQGPEFLIYFQGTGAADDSGLPNDRFFAVRPEGSVSTLKIQRTERGDSAVYLCASSLMGADTEAFFGQGTRLTVV.

The V and J genes are TRBV4-2 and TRBJ1-5; TCRdb designates TRBD1, a call that cannot be tested without DNA. The CDR3 loop spans 14 amino acids. Germline-derived CDR1 and CDR2 are LGHNA and YNFKEQ. Here the CDR3 reads CASSLGGGNQPQHF.

The CDR3 loop reads CASHSIVSSGNTIYF. This chain joins TRBV2 and TRBJ1-3. The CDR3 length is 15 residues. Germline V gene lookup returns CDR1 SNHLY and CDR2 FYNNEI.

The V and J genes are TRBV15 and TRBJ1-5. The CDR3 covers 18 residues. The germline CDR1 and CDR2 sequences are LNHNV and YYDKDF (reference sequence). CDR3 region: CATSRSLGPDSDNQPQHF.

This sequence joins TRBV4-3 and TRBJ2-7; TCRdb names TRBD2, which stays unverified in the absence of DNA. The CDR3 has 15 amino acids. Germline loops: CDR1 LGHNA, CDR2 YSLEER. CDR3 in amino acids: CASSQDAGAGYEQYF.

V is TRBV5-5 and J is TRBJ2-7; as DNA is missing, the TRBD1 call by TCRdb cannot be tested. Germline V gene data show CDR1 as SGHKS and CDR2 as YYEKEE (reference sequence). The CDR3 sequence is 14 residues long. CDR3 protein: CASSLRLGQYEQYF.